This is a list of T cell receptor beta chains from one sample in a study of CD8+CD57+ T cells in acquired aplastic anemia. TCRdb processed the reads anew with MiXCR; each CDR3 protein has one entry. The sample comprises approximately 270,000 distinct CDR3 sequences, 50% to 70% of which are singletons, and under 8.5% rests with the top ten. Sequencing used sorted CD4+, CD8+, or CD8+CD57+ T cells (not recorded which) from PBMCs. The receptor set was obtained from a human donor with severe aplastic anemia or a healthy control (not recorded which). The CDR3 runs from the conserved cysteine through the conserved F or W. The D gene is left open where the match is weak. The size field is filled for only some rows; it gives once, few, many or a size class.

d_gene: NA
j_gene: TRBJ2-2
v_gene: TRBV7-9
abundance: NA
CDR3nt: TGTGCCAGCAACCTCTCCACCGGGGAGCTGTTTTTT
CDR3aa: CASNLSTGELFF

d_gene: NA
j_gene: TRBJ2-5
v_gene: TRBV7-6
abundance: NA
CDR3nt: TGTGCCAGCAGCTTAGATGAGGGCAGGGTTGAGACCCAGTACTTC
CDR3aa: CASSLDEGRVETQYF

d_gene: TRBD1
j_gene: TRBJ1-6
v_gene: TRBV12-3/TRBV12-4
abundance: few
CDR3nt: TGTGCCAGCAGTTTAGACAGGGGGCGGAATTCACCCCTCCACTTT
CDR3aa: CASSLDRGRNSPLHF

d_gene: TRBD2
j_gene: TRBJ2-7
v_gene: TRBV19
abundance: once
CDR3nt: TGTGCCAGAAAAACATTATACGGGACTAGCGGGGGGAACAGCTACGAGCAGTACTTC
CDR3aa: CARKTLYGTSGGNSYEQYF

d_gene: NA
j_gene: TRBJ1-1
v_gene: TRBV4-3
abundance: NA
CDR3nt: TGCGCCAGCAGCCAAGAGTGGCAGGGAAGGCCTGAAGCTTTCTTT
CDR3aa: CASSQEWQGRPEAFF

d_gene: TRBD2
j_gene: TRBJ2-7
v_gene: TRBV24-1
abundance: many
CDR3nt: TGTGCCACCAGTGATTCAGAGGGACTAGCGGGGGGCTCCTACGAGCAGTACTTC
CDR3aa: CATSDSEGLAGGSYEQYF

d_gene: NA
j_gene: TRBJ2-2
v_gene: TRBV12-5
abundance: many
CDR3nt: TGTGCTAGTGGTTCTCGACAGGGAGGTGACACCGGGGAGCTGTTTTTT
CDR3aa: CASGSRQGGDTGELFF

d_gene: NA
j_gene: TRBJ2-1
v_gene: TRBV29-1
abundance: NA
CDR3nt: TGCAGCGTTCGGCAGACCTACAATGAGCAGTTCTTC
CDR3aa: CSVRQTYNEQFF

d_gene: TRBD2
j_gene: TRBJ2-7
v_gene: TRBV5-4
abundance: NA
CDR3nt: TGTGCCAGCAGCACGAGCGGGAGGGCCTACGAGCAGTACTTC
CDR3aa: CASSTSGRAYEQYF

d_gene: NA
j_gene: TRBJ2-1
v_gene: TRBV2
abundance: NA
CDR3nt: TGTGCCAGCACCCAGAACAATGAGCAGTTCTTC
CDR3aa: CASTQNNEQFF

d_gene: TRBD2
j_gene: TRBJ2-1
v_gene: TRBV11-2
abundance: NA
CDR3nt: TGTGCCAGCAGCTTCCCTGGGACTAGCGGGGGGAATGCGGTGAAGCAGTTCTTC
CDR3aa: CASSFPGTSGGNAVKQFF

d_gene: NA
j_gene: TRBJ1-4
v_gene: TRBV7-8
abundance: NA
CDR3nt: TGTGCCAGCAGCTTAGTTCGGGGGGGTGAAAAACTGTTTTTT
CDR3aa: CASSLVRGGEKLFF

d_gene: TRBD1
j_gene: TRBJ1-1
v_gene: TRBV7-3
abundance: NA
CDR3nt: TGTGCCAGCAGCCTGGGACAGGGAGCTGGAGCTTTCTTT
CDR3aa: CASSLGQGAGAFF

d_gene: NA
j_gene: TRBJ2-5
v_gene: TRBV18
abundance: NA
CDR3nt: TGTGCCAGCTCACCTTCAGGGGGGGAGCAAACCCAGTACTTC
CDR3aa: CASSPSGGEQTQYF

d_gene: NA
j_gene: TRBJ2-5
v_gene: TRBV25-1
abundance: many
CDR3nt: TGTGCCAGCAGTGCCGTTCAGACCCAGTACTTC
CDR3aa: CASSAVQTQYF

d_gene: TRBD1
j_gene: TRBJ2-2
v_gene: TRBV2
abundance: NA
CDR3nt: TGTGCCAGCAGTGACGGACAGGGGTGGGCCGGGGAGCTGTTTTTT
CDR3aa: CASSDGQGWAGELFF

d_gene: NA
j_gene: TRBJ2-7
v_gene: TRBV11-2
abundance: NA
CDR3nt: TGTGCCAGCAGCTTCGGACAGGGAGGGTACGAGCAGTACTTC
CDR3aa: CASSFGQGGYEQYF

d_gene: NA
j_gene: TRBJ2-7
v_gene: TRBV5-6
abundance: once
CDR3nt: TGTGCCAGCAGCTTGGGGGACGGGGCTCGGTCCTACGAGCAGTACTTC
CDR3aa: CASSLGDGARSYEQYF

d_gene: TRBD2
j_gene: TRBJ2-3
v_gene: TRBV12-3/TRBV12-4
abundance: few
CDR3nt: TGTGCCAGCGCTACCGGGACTACGATAGATACGCAGTATTTT
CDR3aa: CASATGTTIDTQYF

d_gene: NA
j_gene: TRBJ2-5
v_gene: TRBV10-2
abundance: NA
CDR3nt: TGCGCCAGCAGGACGGGGGCCCTGGAGACCCAGTACTTC
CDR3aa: CASRTGALETQYF

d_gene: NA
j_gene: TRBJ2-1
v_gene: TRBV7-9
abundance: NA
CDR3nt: TGTGCCCGCAGCCCGGCCGGGACACGGGGTGAGCAGTTCTTC
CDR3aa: CARSPAGTRGEQFF

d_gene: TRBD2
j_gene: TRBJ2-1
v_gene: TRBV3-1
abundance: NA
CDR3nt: TGTGCCAGCAGCCCCTACTTTACTAGCGGGGGGGCTGGTGAGCAGTTCTTC
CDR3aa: CASSPYFTSGGAGEQFF

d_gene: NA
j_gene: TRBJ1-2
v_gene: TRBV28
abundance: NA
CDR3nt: TGTGCCAGCAGTGAGACAGAAGGTCGGAACTATGGCTACACCTTC
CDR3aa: CASSETEGRNYGYTF

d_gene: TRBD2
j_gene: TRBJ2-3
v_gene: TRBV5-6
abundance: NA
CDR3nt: TGTGCCAGCAGCTTACTAGCGGGGCCACGAAATCAGGATACGCAGTATTTT
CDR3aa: CASSLLAGPRNQDTQYF

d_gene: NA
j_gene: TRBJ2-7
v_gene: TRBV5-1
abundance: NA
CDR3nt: TGCGCCAGCAGCTTCGGAGGAACAAACTACGAGCAGTACTTC
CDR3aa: CASSFGGTNYEQYF

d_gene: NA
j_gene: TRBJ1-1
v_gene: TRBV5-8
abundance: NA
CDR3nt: TGTGCCAGCAGCCATGACCGACAAATGCGAGCTTTCTTT
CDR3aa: CASSHDRQMRAFF

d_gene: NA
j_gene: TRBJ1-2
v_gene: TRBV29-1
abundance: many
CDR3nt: TGCAGCGTCTCCACAGGACCAAATGGCTACACCTTC
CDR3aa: CSVSTGPNGYTF

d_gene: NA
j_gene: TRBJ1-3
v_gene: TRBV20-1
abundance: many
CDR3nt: TGCAGTGCTAGAGATCTAGGGCTGGGCTCTGGAAACACCATATATTTT
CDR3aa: CSARDLGLGSGNTIYF

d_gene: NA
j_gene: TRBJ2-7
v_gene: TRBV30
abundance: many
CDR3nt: TGTGCCTGGATCACGGGCTACGAGCAGTACTTC
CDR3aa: CAWITGYEQYF

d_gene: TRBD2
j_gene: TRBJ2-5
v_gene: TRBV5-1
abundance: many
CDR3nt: TGCGCCAGCAGCTTGGATAGCGGGGAGGAGACCCAGTACTTC
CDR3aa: CASSLDSGEETQYF

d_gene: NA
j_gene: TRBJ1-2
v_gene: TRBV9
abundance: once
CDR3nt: TGTGCCAGCAGCGTTAACAGGGATTATTCTGGCTACACCTTC
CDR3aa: CASSVNRDYSGYTF

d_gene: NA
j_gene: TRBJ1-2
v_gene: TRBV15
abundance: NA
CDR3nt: TGTGCCACCAGCAGGGGACGCGACGGTGGGGTTAGGGGCTACACCTTC
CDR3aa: CATSRGRDGGVRGYTF

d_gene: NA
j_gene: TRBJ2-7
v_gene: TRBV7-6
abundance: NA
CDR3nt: TGTGCCAGCAGCGCGGGACCCAACTACGAGCAGTACTTC
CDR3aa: CASSAGPNYEQYF

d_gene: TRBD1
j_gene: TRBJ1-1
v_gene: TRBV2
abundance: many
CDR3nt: TGTGCCAGCAGTGAGTTAGGGACAGGGCTGGCTGAAGCTTTCTTT
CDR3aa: CASSELGTGLAEAFF

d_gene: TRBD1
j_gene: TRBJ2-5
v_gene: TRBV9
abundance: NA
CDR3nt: TGTGCCACCAGATTGCCGGACAGGGGTCAGACCCAGTACTTC
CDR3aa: CATRLPDRGQTQYF

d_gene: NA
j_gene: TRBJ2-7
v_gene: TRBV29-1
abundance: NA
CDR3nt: TGCAGCGTTGGACAGTTATACGAGCAGTACTTC
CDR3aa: CSVGQLYEQYF

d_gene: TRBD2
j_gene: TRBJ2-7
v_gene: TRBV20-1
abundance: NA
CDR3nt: TGCAGTGCTAGCGCCCTGGGGGGGGGACTAGACGAGCAGTACTTC
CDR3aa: CSASALGGGLDEQYF

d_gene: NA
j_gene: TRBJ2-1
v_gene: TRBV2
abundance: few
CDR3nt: TGTGCCAGCAGTATCAGTCTCGGGGTGGGTAATGAGCAGTTCTTC
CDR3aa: CASSISLGVGNEQFF

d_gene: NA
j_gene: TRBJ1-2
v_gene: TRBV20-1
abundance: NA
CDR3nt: TGCAGCGTTGAAAGGCAGGGGAACTATGGCTACACCTTC
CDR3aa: CSVERQGNYGYTF

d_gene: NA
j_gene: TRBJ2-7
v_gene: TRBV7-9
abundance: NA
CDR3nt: TGTGCCAGCAGCCTAAACATGGGCGAGCAGTACTTC
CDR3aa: CASSLNMGEQYF